This TCR beta chain was observed in a study of cytomegalovirus exposure and HLA in healthy donors. Notes on the study in general: Later analysis reportedly placed an Asian-associated ancestry cluster below the approximately 700-donor mean in N-insertions.

Of note for this clone: Its specificity is not known.

The donors comprised healthy bone marrow donors. The study ran its PCR with 60 Vbeta and 13 Jbeta primers. Some clones are missing from TCRdb's copy, which holds only in-frame ones; the method was immunoSEQ multiplex PCR. The sample shows roughly 130,000 clones, about three quarters of them seen only once. The V end lost 3 bases, the J end lost 2 bases, and 7 bases lay between the germline ends. The CDR3 spans 13 residues. Germline CDR1 is MNHEY and CDR2 is SVGAGI. Sequenced: PBMCs. V and J are TRBV6-5 and TRBJ1-2; D ambiguous. The origin of this receptor is a male donor in good health and CMV-seropositive. The DNA for the CDR3 is TGTGCCAGCAGTTATGAGGGCAACTATGGCTACACCTTC. This encodes CASSYEGNYGYTF.